Following are 19 T cell receptor beta chains from one sample sequenced in a study of vaccination and CD4 T cells after COVID-19. TCRdb independently ran MiXCR on the PCR reads; one entry per CDR3 protein. The data contain about 15,000 distinct CDR3 sequences, roughly three fifths of them singletons. Material: CD4+ T cells from blood, obtained after SARS-CoV-2 vaccination. The receptors shown here come from a human donor who had recovered from COVID-19.

The chain recombines TRBV6-1 with TRBJ2-3; TRBD2 might be the D (7 bases). The CDR3 spans 14 residues. Trimming pared 5 bases from V and 2 bases from J, leaving 11 bases between. Germline assignment: CDR1 MNHNS and CDR2 SASEGT. The DNA for the CDR3 is TGTGCCAGCAGTCGGCGGGGGCTCACAGATACGCAGTATTTT. It specifies CASSRRGLTDTQYF.

The J gene is TRBJ1-5, the V gene TRBV5-3; 8 nucleotides agree with TRBD1. TRBV5-3 is flagged as an ORF with uncertain function. This CDR3 is 17 amino acids long. V trimming: 0 bases; J trimming: 4 bases; junction bases outside the gene matches: 9. As DNA, the CDR3 is TGTGCCAGAAGCTTGGCACGGACAGGGACTAGGAATCAGCCCCAGCATTTT. This gives the protein CARSLARTGTRNQPQHF.

The genes are TRBV6-5 and TRBJ2-3, with a weak D call TRBD2 (5 bases). The CDR3 is 14 amino acids. V was cut by 2 bases and J by 0 bases, with 6 bases left in between. Looked up from germline, CDR1 is MNHEY and CDR2 is SVGAGI. For the CDR3, the DNA is TGTGCCAGCAGTTACGGCGGGAGCACAGATACGCAGTATTTT. Amino acid sequence: CASSYGGSTDTQYF.

The chain couples TRBV2 to TRBJ2-7; D gene ambiguous. This CDR3 has 14 amino acids. CDR1 and CDR2 (germline): SNHLY, FYNNEI. V was pared by 5 bases and J by 4 bases, with 15 bases between. Here the CDR3 reads CASSPHSLDYEQYF. In DNA form, the CDR3 reads TGTGCCAGCAGTCCCCACTCCCTCGATTACGAGCAGTACTTC.

The V call is TRBV6-5, the J call TRBJ2-2; D ambiguous. The length of the CDR3 is 14 residues. Germline V gene lookup returns CDR1 MNHEY and CDR2 SVGAGI. V was pared by 2 bases and J by 3 bases, with 7 bases between. The DNA of the CDR3 is TGTGCCAGCAGTTACAGCCTCTACACCGGGGAGCTGTTTTTT. Translating it yields CASSYSLYTGELFF.

DNA of the CDR3: TGTGCCAGCAGCTCCAGGGGGCAAGGTTCACCCCTCCACTTT. As protein: CASSSRGQGSPLHF. The V and J genes are TRBV7-2 and TRBJ1-6; 8 nucleotides agree with TRBD1. The CDR3 is 14 amino acids. Germline V gene lookup returns CDR1 SGHTA and CDR2 FQGNSA. Trimming at V came to 4 bases and at J to 9 bases, leaving 5 bases not matched to a gene.

The chain combines TRBV7-9 with TRBJ1-5; D remains ambiguous. CDR1 is SEHNR, CDR2 FQNEAQ, per germline (reference sequence). Trimming took off 4 bases at V and 4 bases at J, with 11 bases between the two ends. CDR3 size: 14 residues. CDR3 sequence: CASSSVGSNQPQHF. CDR3 coding DNA: TGTGCCAGCAGCTCGGTAGGGTCTAATCAGCCCCAGCATTTT. Based on the CDR3 plus reference TRBV7-9 and TRBJ1-5, the full variable domain is DTGVSQNPRHKITKRGQNVTFRCDPISEHNRLYWYRQTLGQGPEFLTYFQNEAQLEKSRLLSDRFSAERPKGSFSTLEIQRTEQGDSAMYLCASSSVGSNQPQHFGDGTRLSIL.

The chain joins TRBV5-1 to TRBJ2-3, with TRBD1 matching over 7 bases. This CDR3 is 16 amino acids long. CDR1 SGHRS and CDR2 YFSETQ come from the germline V gene. Trimming took 4 bases from V and 4 from J; bases not matched to a gene: 12. The CDR3 is CASSEPGQLRSDTQYF. The CDR3 DNA reads as TGCGCCAGCAGCGAGCCGGGACAGTTACGGTCAGATACGCAGTATTTT.

V and J are TRBV19 and TRBJ2-7, with D tentatively TRBD2 (5 bases). CDR1 and CDR2 from the germline V gene are LNHDA and SQIVND (reference sequence). V dropped 1 base and J dropped 2 bases, with 15 bases sitting between them. The CDR3 extends over 16 amino acids. Here the CDR3 DNA reads TGTGCCAGTAGTATAGGGGAGCCGACGGTAGCCTACGAGCAGTACTTC. This codes for CASSIGEPTVAYEQYF.

V gene TRBV30 combines with J gene TRBJ2-5; the D gene could be TRBD1 or TRBD2 (5 bases each). CDR1 and CDR2 from the germline V gene are GTSNPN and SVGIG (reference sequence). Between the trimmed V and J ends, which lost 1 base and 3 bases, there was a span of 9 bases. The CDR3 sequence is 13 residues long. The CDR3 sequence: CAWSEGREETQYF. The CDR3 DNA is TGTGCCTGGAGTGAGGGACGGGAAGAGACCCAGTACTTC.

The chain joins TRBV5-1 to TRBJ2-3, with 15 bases matching TRBD2. V gave up 8 bases and J gave up 1 base; unmatched junction bases: 14. CDR3 length equals 19 residues. Germline assignment: CDR1 SGHRS and CDR2 YFSETQ. CDR3 bases: TGCGCCAGTACAAGGCGGACTAGCGGGAGGGCTGGGGGCACAGATACGCAGTATTTT. It codes for CASTRRTSGRAGGTDTQYF.

The chain combines TRBV7-9 with TRBJ1-2; TRBD1 matches 7 bases. The CDR3 has 14 residues. Germline V gives CDR1 SEHNR, CDR2 FQNEAQ (reference sequence). The V gene end was trimmed by 5 bases and the J gene end by 5 bases; junction bases not matched to a gene: 8. The CDR3 reads CASSPRTGEYGYTF. The CDR3 nucleotides are TGTGCCAGCAGCCCCCGGACAGGAGAGTATGGCTACACCTTC.

The rearrangement links TRBV28 to TRBJ1-2, with D perhaps TRBD1 (6 bases). In germline, CDR1 is MDHEN, CDR2 SYDVKM. CDR3 length equals 15 residues. The V end lost 3 bases, the J end lost 0 bases, and 11 bases lay between the germline ends. As DNA, the CDR3 is TGTGCCAGCAGTTTCGGGACACTTACTAACTATGGCTACACCTTC. Amino acids: CASSFGTLTNYGYTF.

The chain couples TRBV7-2 to TRBJ2-3; TRBD2 matches 11 bases. CDR1 and CDR2 from the germline V gene are SGHTA and FQGNSA. After removal of 5 bases from V and 1 base from J, the junction contained 8 bases not matched to a gene. This CDR3 region has 17 residues. The DNA of the CDR3 is TGTGCCAGCAGCCGCCGGGGACTAGCGGTCCGCACAGATACGCAGTATTTT. Translating it yields CASSRRGLAVRTDTQYF. Full variable domain (remainder filled in from reference TRBV7-2 and TRBJ2-3): GAGVSQSPSNKVTEKGKDVELRCDPISGHTALYWYRQSLGQGLEFLIYFQGNSAPDKSGLPSDRFSAERTGGSVSTLTIQRTQQEDSAVYLCASSRRGLAVRTDTQYFGPGTRLTVL.

The gene calls are TRBV9 and TRBJ2-3, with 9 bases identical to TRBD2. The germline V gene encodes CDR1 SGDLS and CDR2 YYNGEE. V dropped 3 bases and J dropped 0; count of bases not matched to a gene: 14. The CDR3 consists of 19 residues. The CDR3 DNA follows: TGTGCCAGCAGCGGAGGACGGACTAGCGATCGAGGTAGCACAGATACGCAGTATTTT. Its protein is CASSGGRTSDRGSTDTQYF. Looking up the rest from reference TRBV9 and TRBJ2-3 gives the full variable domain: DSGVTQTPKHLITATGQRVTLRCSPRSGDLSVYWYQQSLDQGLQFLIQYYNGEERAKGNILERFSAQQFPDLHSELNLSSLELGDSALYFCASSGGRTSDRGSTDTQYFGPGTRLTVL.

This clonotype was observed once. V and J are TRBV27 and TRBJ1-5; a possible D gene is TRBD1 (5 bases). V dropped 6 bases and J dropped 2 bases, with 17 bases sitting between them. The CDR3 consists of 16 residues. The germline gives CDR1 MNHEY, CDR2 SMNVEV (reference sequence). CDR3 region: CASRSDRMRGNQPQHF. DNA of the CDR3: TGTGCCAGCAGATCTGACAGAATGAGGGGCAATCAGCCCCAGCATTTT.

The chain links TRBV20-1 to TRBJ2-2; 7 nucleotides line up with TRBD2. The CDR3 covers 14 residues. J gave up 5 bases and V 4 bases, and 7 bases lay outside the gene matches. Germline values: CDR1 DFQATT, CDR2 SNEGSKA (reference sequence). CDR3 region: CSAKKPGGTGELFF. CDR3 in DNA: TGCAGTGCTAAAAAGCCCGGGGGGACCGGGGAGCTGTTTTTT.

The chain is built from TRBV24-1 and TRBJ2-3; TRBD1 is a possible D gene (6 bases). In germline, CDR1 is KGHDR, CDR2 SFDVKD. The CDR3 covers 15 residues. The V gene lost 3 bases and the J gene lost 4 bases, with 13 bases spanning the gap. The CDR3 coding sequence is TGTGCCACCAGTGATAGCCTTACAGGGTCAGATACGCAGTATTTT. It encodes CATSDSLTGSDTQYF.

The chain is built from TRBV6-1 and TRBJ1-5; D call uncertain. This CDR3 spans 13 amino acids. The germline CDR1 and CDR2 sequences are MNHNS and SASEGT. The ends were cut back, 5 bases at V and 4 bases at J, with 9 bases in the middle. CDR3 nucleotides: TGTGCCAGCAGTCGTTCGGGGAATCAGCCCCAGCATTTT. It translates to CASSRSGNQPQHF.